These 19 T cell receptor beta chains originate from one sample sequenced in a study of cytomegalovirus exposure and HLA in healthy donors (dated by TCRdb to 2016 to 2017). Library construction relied on the immunoSEQ multiplex PCR assay. Imported from immuneACCESS, the table was reduced by TCRdb to in-frame sequences with V and J called. These copies leave out some clones; in studies compared against another copy, an unresolved V gene accounts for under half, and the cause of the remainder is not known. This sample has about 150,000 clones in its table, and approximately 86% of those were observed once. The ten most abundant clones make up 2% to 2.5% of the sample. Sequencing was performed on PBMCs. The receptors here all came from a human donor in good health.

The chain recombines TRBV2 with TRBJ1-2; tentatively, D is TRBD1 (5 bases). Per the germline V gene, CDR1 is SNHLY and CDR2 is FYNNEI. This CDR3 contains 15 residues. V was trimmed by 1 base and J by 3 bases, leaving 12 bases between them. The CDR3 is CASSEGGGGYYGYTF. The CDR3 DNA follows: TGTGCCAGCAGTGAAGGGGGTGGGGGGTACTATGGCTACACCTTC.

This clone appeared a few times. The chain links TRBV5-8 to TRBJ1-6; TRBD1 matches at 8 bases. Germline values: CDR1 SGHTS, CDR2 YDEGEE. The CDR3 extends over 14 amino acids. V shed 0 bases, J shed 9 bases, and the junction held 2 bases outside the gene matches. The CDR3: CASSLGTGSSPLHF. The DNA of the CDR3 is TGTGCCAGCAGCTTGGGGACAGGGTCTTCACCCCTCCACTTT.

The chain carries TRBV5-1 and TRBJ1-1, with a tentative D call TRBD1 (5 bases). Germline V gene data show CDR1 as SGHRS and CDR2 as YFSETQ. V lost 4 bases and J 3 bases, leaving 28 bases between the germline ends. The CDR3 sequence is 19 residues long. The CDR3 region has the DNA TGCGCCAGCAGCCGGGCGGGAAAAATGGGGGGGGACGTGGACACTGAAGCTTTCTTT. Translated: CASSRAGKMGGDVDTEAFF.

This clone appeared once. The chain links TRBV27 to TRBJ1-2, with D possibly matching TRBD1 (6 bases). Germline values: CDR1 MNHEY, CDR2 SMNVEV (reference sequence). The germline V and J ends were trimmed by 0 bases and 5 bases, with 25 bases remaining between them. This CDR3 comprises 19 residues. The CDR3 sequence is CASSLSSGSTGRPGYGYTF. The CDR3 DNA reads TGTGCCAGCAGTTTATCTTCCGGTAGTACAGGGCGCCCGGGGTATGGCTACACCTTC.

This clone has a handful of counts. J is TRBJ1-5 and V is TRBV30; D call uncertain. There are 13 residues in the CDR3. Germline V CDR1 and CDR2: GTSNPN, SVGIG (reference sequence). V lost 4 bases and J lost 6, with 13 bases in between. The CDR3 DNA follows: TGTGCCTGGACGCGTGAACTTGGTCAGCCCCAGCATTTT. Its translation is CAWTRELGQPQHF.

V and J are TRBV4-1 and TRBJ2-1; 11 positions match TRBD2. The germline CDR1 and CDR2 sequences are MGHRA and YSYEKL. V was clipped by 3 bases and J by 12 bases; unmatched bases: 13. This CDR3 is 16 amino acids long. CDR3 sequence (DNA): TGCGCCAGCAGCCACGGACTAGCGGGCATGATAGGGTGGCAGTTCTTC. Translating gives CASSHGLAGMIGWQFF.

The chain's CDR3 is CASQASGGEAYEQYF. CDR3 DNA sequence: TGTGCTAGTCAGGCTAGCGGGGGAGAGGCCTACGAGCAGTACTTC. The V call is TRBV12-5, the J call TRBJ2-7; 10 bases fit TRBD2. V was clipped by 8 bases and J by 2 bases; unmatched bases: 9. Germline CDR1 LGHNT, CDR2 FRNRAP. This CDR3 contains 15 residues.

The chain's CDR3 is CASSSQQWSYEQYF. CDR3 nucleotides: TGTGCCAGCAGCTCCCAACAGTGGTCCTACGAGCAGTACTTC. The chain links TRBV7-2 to TRBJ2-7; D unclear. The germline V and J ends were trimmed by 4 bases and 1 base, with 11 bases remaining between them. CDR1 and CDR2 (germline): SGHTA, FQGNSA. The CDR3 is 14 amino acids.

This sequence joins TRBV29-1 and TRBJ2-7; the match to TRBD2 covers 12 bases. With V trimmed by 4 bases and J by 1 base, 5 bases remained unmatched. Germline V lookup: CDR1 SQVTM, CDR2 ANQGSEA. The CDR3 totals 15 residues. The CDR3 region is CSVGVTSGGSYEQYF. CDR3 DNA: TGCAGCGTTGGGGTGACTAGCGGGGGTTCCTACGAGCAGTACTTC.

This chain connects TRBV29-1 to TRBJ2-1, with 11 nucleotides matching TRBD1. With 6 bases clipped from V and 7 bases from J, the junction kept 8 bases outside the gene matches. CDR1 is SQVTM, CDR2 ANQGSEA, per germline. The CDR3 extends over 14 amino acids. The CDR3 loop reads CSVGTGGDRNEQFF. The CDR3 DNA follows: TGCAGCGTGGGGACAGGGGGAGATCGGAATGAGCAGTTCTTC.

The V gene is TRBV6-5, the J gene TRBJ2-1; tentative D call: TRBD1 (6 bases). The CDR3 has 16 amino acids. Between the trimmed V and J ends, which lost 2 bases and 9 bases, there was a span of 20 bases. Per germline, CDR1 MNHEY and CDR2 SVGAGI. CDR3 nucleotide sequence: TGTGCCAGCAGTTACCTTCAGGGGTGGGGTGGTGGTGAGCAGTTCTTC. As protein: CASSYLQGWGGGEQFF.

V and J are TRBV7-3 and TRBJ2-2, with a possible D match to TRBD1 (8 bases). V was shortened by 5 bases and J by 3 bases, with 16 bases between the two germline ends. Germline loops: CDR1 SGHTA, CDR2 FQGTGA. The length of the CDR3 is 16 residues. The chain's CDR3 is CASSRGGTGYTGELFF. The CDR3 nucleotides read TGTGCCAGCAGCAGGGGGGGGACAGGATACACCGGGGAGCTGTTTTTT.

The gene calls are TRBV6-1 and TRBJ1-5; the match to TRBD1 covers 10 bases. Germline CDR1 and CDR2: MNHNS and SASEGT. The CDR3 extends over 17 amino acids. After removal of 4 bases from V and 0 bases from J, the junction contained 6 bases not matched to a gene. CDR3 nucleotides: TGTGCCAGCAGTGGGGACAGGGGAGGTAGTAGCAATCAGCCCCAGCATTTT. Protein sequence: CASSGDRGGSSNQPQHF.

V and J are TRBV15 and TRBJ1-2, with 10 positions matching TRBD1. With 6 bases clipped from V and 4 bases from J, the junction kept 8 bases outside the gene matches. CDR1 is LNHNV and CDR2 is YYDKDF in the germline V gene (reference sequence). This CDR3 has 15 residues. The CDR3 DNA follows: TGTGCCACCAGTCCTGGACAGGGGGGAGTCTATGGCTACACCTTC. This translates into CATSPGQGGVYGYTF. The full variable domain, completed using reference TRBV15 and TRBJ1-2, is DAMVIQNPRYQVTQFGKPVTLSCSQTLNHNVMYWYQQKSSQAPKLLFHYYDKDFNNEADTPDNFQSRRPNTSFCFLDIRSPGLGDTAMYLCATSPGQGGVYGYTFGSGTRLTVV.

V usage is TRBV4-2 and J usage is TRBJ1-1, with 10 bases matching TRBD1. The CDR3 contains 14 residues. V lost 0 bases to trimming and J lost 6 bases; unmatched junction nucleotides: 1. Germline V gives CDR1 LGHNA, CDR2 YNFKEQ. The CDR3 sequence: CASSQDGQGAEAFF. CDR3 bases: TGTGCCAGCAGCCAAGATGGACAGGGGGCTGAAGCTTTCTTT.

This rearrangement joins TRBV7-3 to TRBJ2-1; D gene uncertain. Trimming left V 3 bases short and J 8 bases short, with 17 bases between. There are 15 residues in the CDR3. The germline CDR1 and CDR2 sequences are SGHTA and FQGTGA. CDR3 coding DNA: TGTGCCAGCAGCTTCTCTTCCGCGACTGCCGATGAGCAGTTCTTC. This gives the protein CASSFSSATADEQFF. Drawing the rest from reference TRBV7-3 and TRBJ2-1, the complete variable domain is GAGVSQTPSNKVTEKGKYVELRCDPISGHTALYWYRQSLGQGPEFLIYFQGTGAADDSGLPNDRFFAVRPEGSVSTLKIQRTERGDSAVYLCASSFSSATADEQFFGPGTRLTVL.

V usage is TRBV4-2 and J usage is TRBJ1-1, with TRBD1 identical over 8 bases. Germline V lookup: CDR1 LGHNA, CDR2 YNFKEQ. The ends lost 4 bases at V and 4 bases at J; junction bases unmatched: 2. This CDR3 comprises 13 residues. In DNA, the CDR3 is TGTGCCAGCAGCCGACAGGGGATCACTGAAGCTTTCTTT. The encoded protein is CASSRQGITEAFF.

CDR3 in amino acids: CASSLEPSGVYYNEQFF. The CDR3 nucleotides are TGTGCCAGCAGCTTGGAGCCTAGCGGGGTATACTACAATGAGCAGTTCTTC. This chain joins TRBV5-6 and TRBJ2-1; 9 bases fit TRBD2. Trimming cost V 0 bases and J 3 bases; bases outside gene matches: 7. CDR3 length: 17 amino acids. From germline, CDR1 is SGHDT and CDR2 YYEEEE.

V usage is TRBV5-1 and J usage is TRBJ2-7, with 9 bases identical to TRBD1. V was pared by 4 bases and J by 0 bases, with 2 bases of the junction left unmatched. CDR1 is SGHRS and CDR2 is YFSETQ in the germline V gene. The CDR3 sequence is 14 residues long. CDR3 nucleotide sequence: TGCGCCAGCAGCGGACAGGGGAGCTCCTACGAGCAGTACTTC. This codes for CASSGQGSSYEQYF. Filled out from reference TRBV5-1 and TRBJ2-7, the complete variable domain reads KAGVTQTPRYLIKTRGQQVTLSCSPISGHRSVSWYQQTPGQGLQFLFEYFSETQRNKGNFPGRFSGRQFSNSRSEMNVSTLELGDSALYLCASSGQGSSYEQYFGPGTRLTVT.